The 32 T cell receptor beta chains listed next were all sequenced from one sample in a study of response to subunit inactivated influenza vaccine. MiXCR, applied by TCRdb to the RT-PCR reads, yields one record per CDR3 protein. Here the sample spans approximately 530,000 distinct CDR3 sequences, approximately 7.7% being singletons. Sequenced material: PBMCs from blood, taken around 25 months after vaccination. The receptors come from a man between 50 and 75 years old who received an inactivated influenza vaccine.

This clonotype occurred many times. The V call is TRBV6-2 or TRBV6-3, the J call TRBJ2-2; D unresolved. V was trimmed by 7 bases and J by 8 bases, leaving 8 bases between them. The CDR3 totals 11 residues. Germline lookup yields CDR1 MNHEY and CDR2 SVGEGT. This chain's CDR3 is CASKNMGELFF. The CDR3 nucleotides read TGTGCCAGCAAAAATATGGGGGAGCTGTTTTTT.

The chain couples TRBV6-1 to TRBJ2-7; D is perhaps TRBD2 (6 bases). V shed 2 bases and J shed 3 bases, with 17 bases lying between them. There are 16 residues in the CDR3. Germline V lookup: CDR1 MNHNS, CDR2 SASEGT. The CDR3 here is CASSETFGGNLYEQYF. CDR3 in DNA: TGTGCCAGCAGTGAAACCTTCGGCGGGAACCTCTACGAGCAGTACTTC.

This clonotype has more than one count but fewer than ten. The rearrangement links TRBV4-1 to TRBJ2-1; maybe TRBD1 (5 bases). The germline V gene encodes CDR1 MGHRA and CDR2 YSYEKL. This CDR3 spans 14 amino acids. V dropped 1 base and J dropped 5 bases, with 9 bases sitting between them. The CDR3 loop is CASSQGYRNNEQFF. The CDR3 DNA sequence: TGCGCCAGCAGCCAAGGGTACAGGAACAATGAGCAGTTCTTC.

On this clonotype: A much larger clone sits a single nucleotide away, making a read error possible. The chain has TRBV11-2 and TRBJ2-1; D possibly corresponds to TRBD1 (5 bases). From germline, CDR1 is SGHAT and CDR2 FQNNGV. This CDR3 contains 12 residues. This CDR3 is CASILGVYEQFF. The CDR3 DNA follows: TGTGCCAGCATCTTAGGGGTATATGAGCAGTTCTTC.

In this sample, this clonotype turned up many times. The gene calls are TRBV5-1 and TRBJ2-5; D gene unclear. The germline CDR1 and CDR2 sequences are SGHRS and YFSETQ. The V and J ends lost 3 bases and 1 base respectively, with 1 base between them. The CDR3 has 11 residues. In nucleotides, the CDR3 is TGCGCCAGCAGCTCCCAAGAGACCCAGTACTTC. This translates into CASSSQETQYF.

In its sample, this clonotype was seen a few times. V usage is TRBV7-2 and J usage is TRBJ1-1; D is unresolved. The CDR3 length is 15 residues. Germline CDR1 is SGHTA and CDR2 is FQGNSA. Deletions cut 0 bases from V and 0 bases from J, with 8 bases between. This CDR3 reads CASSLAGRMNTEAFF. CDR3 sequence (DNA): TGTGCCAGCAGCTTAGCCGGCCGGATGAACACTGAAGCTTTCTTT.

This clonotype was found a few times. V gene TRBV11-2 combines with J gene TRBJ2-7; D uncertain. Per germline, CDR1 SGHAT and CDR2 FQNNGV. Deletions cut 5 bases from V and 5 bases from J, with 19 bases between. The CDR3 extends over 15 amino acids. The CDR3 DNA is TGTGCCAGCAGCATTAGCAGGTCGTCATTCAACGAGCAGTACTTC. This translates into CASSISRSSFNEQYF.

This clonotype was seen repeatedly, ten times or more. The V and J genes are TRBV6-5 and TRBJ2-3, with 14 positions matching TRBD2. V dropped 4 bases and J dropped 0; count of bases not matched to a gene: 9. CDR3 size: 19 residues. CDR1 and CDR2 from the germline V gene are MNHEY and SVGAGI. The CDR3 DNA reads TGTGCCAGCAGTTGGGGAGGACTAGCGGGGGGTGCTAGCACAGATACGCAGTATTTT. Its translation: CASSWGGLAGGASTDTQYF.

This clonotype was picked up many times. This sequence joins TRBV11-2 and TRBJ2-5; no clear D. Per the germline V gene, CDR1 is SGHAT and CDR2 is FQNNGV. The ends were cut back, 1 base at V and 2 bases at J, with 8 bases in the middle. The CDR3 is made up of 14 amino acids. CDR3 nucleotide sequence: TGTGCCAGCAGCTTAGGCCCGATACAAGAGACCCAGTACTTC. This gives the protein CASSLGPIQETQYF.

This chain's CDR3 is CTSSQGTARETQYF. CDR3 DNA: TGCACCAGCAGCCAAGGGACAGCCCGAGAGACCCAGTACTTC. The chain recombines TRBV1 with TRBJ2-5; TRBD1 is the table's D call and was not checked against the DNA. TRBV1 is a known pseudogene. This CDR3 has 14 amino acids.

This clonotype has a handful of counts. The chain combines TRBV5-1 with TRBJ1-4, with 7 bases matching TRBD1. CDR3 length equals 14 residues. Trimming at V came to 0 bases and at J to 6 bases, leaving 2 bases not matched to a gene. CDR1 and CDR2 (germline): SGHRS, YFSETQ. The CDR3 loop reads CASSLDGTDEKLFF. CDR3 coding DNA: TGCGCCAGCAGCTTGGACGGGACAGATGAAAAACTGTTTTTT.

This clonotype was seen at least ten times. V and J are TRBV7-9 and TRBJ2-1; the D gene could be TRBD1 or TRBD2 (6 bases each). The CDR3 is 16 residues long. Germline CDR1 reads SEHNR; CDR2 reads FQNEAQ (reference sequence). V was clipped by 7 bases and J by 6 bases, with 22 bases between them. CDR3 sequence reads: CASKTGGFSTANEQFF. The CDR3 nucleotides are TGTGCCAGCAAGACCGGGGGCTTCTCTACCGCCAATGAGCAGTTCTTC. The whole variable domain, remainder taken from reference TRBV7-9 and TRBJ2-1, is DTGVSQNPRHKITKRGQNVTFRCDPISEHNRLYWYRQTLGQGPEFLTYFQNEAQLEKSRLLSDRFSAERPKGSFSTLEIQRTEQGDSAMYLCASKTGGFSTANEQFFGPGTRLTVL.

This clonotype has only a few counts. This chain links TRBV6-2 or TRBV6-3 with TRBJ2-3; 11 nucleotides line up with TRBD1. Germline-derived CDR1 and CDR2 are MNHEY and SVGEGT. The CDR3 runs 16 residues. J gave up 4 bases and V 0 bases, and 3 bases lay outside the gene matches. CDR3 protein: CASSYSRTGGSDTQYF. The CDR3 nucleotides are TGTGCCAGCAGTTACTCTCGGACAGGGGGCTCAGATACGCAGTATTTT.

The J gene is TRBJ2-3, the V gene TRBV27; D is unclear. CDR3 length: 16 residues. Trimming shortened V by 2 bases and J by 1 base, and 13 bases separated the two germline ends. Germline CDR1 and CDR2: MNHEY and SMNVEV (reference sequence). CDR3 protein: CASSLSGMVGTDTQYF. DNA for the CDR3: TGTGCCAGCAGTTTAAGTGGGATGGTGGGCACAGATACGCAGTATTTT.

V gene TRBV18 combines with J gene TRBJ1-2; no reliable D call. Trimming cost V 2 bases and J 8 bases, with 12 bases left between them. CDR3 size: 13 residues. The V gene's germline CDR1 is KGHSH and CDR2 LQKENI. CDR3: CASSPATEGGYTF. DNA for the CDR3: TGTGCCAGCTCACCAGCAACAGAAGGCGGCTACACCTTC.

In this sample, this clonotype turned up a few times. V gene TRBV6-5 combines with J gene TRBJ2-5; D remains ambiguous. This CDR3 is built from 16 residues. CDR1 MNHEY and CDR2 SVGAGI come from the germline V gene. V lost 0 bases and J lost 4, with 15 bases in between. CDR3 nucleotide sequence: TGTGCCAGCAGTTACTCGGGTCCCTCGGCTCCAGAGACCCAGTACTTC. Residues: CASSYSGPSAPETQYF.

The V call is TRBV7-2, the J call TRBJ2-7, with 15 positions matching TRBD2. CDR1 is SGHTA, CDR2 FQGNSA, per germline. V trimming: 0 bases; J trimming: 7 bases; junction bases outside the gene matches: 4. The CDR3 totals 16 residues. The CDR3 nucleotides are TGTGCCAGCAGCTTAGCGGGGACTAGCGGGGGGCGGGAGCAGTACTTC. Encoded protein: CASSLAGTSGGREQYF. Full variable domain (rest looked up from reference TRBV7-2 and TRBJ2-7): GAGVSQSPSNKVTEKGKDVELRCDPISGHTALYWYRQSLGQGLEFLIYFQGNSAPDKSGLPSDRFSAERTGGSVSTLTIQRTQQEDSAVYLCASSLAGTSGGREQYFGPGTRLTVT.

The chain links TRBV7-9 to TRBJ2-3; weak D call: TRBD2 (5 bases). The V gene's germline CDR1 is SEHNR and CDR2 FQNEAQ (reference sequence). With 3 bases removed from V and 5 bases from J, the gap between germline ends came to 12 bases. CDR3 size: 14 residues. For the CDR3, the DNA is TGTGCCAGCAGCTTGAGTAGCGCCGTAGATACGCAGTATTTT. This codes for CASSLSSAVDTQYF. The complete variable domain, with remaining parts taken from reference TRBV7-9 and TRBJ2-3, reads DTGVSQNPRHKITKRGQNVTFRCDPISEHNRLYWYRQTLGQGPEFLTYFQNEAQLEKSRLLSDRFSAERPKGSFSTLEIQRTEQGDSAMYLCASSLSSAVDTQYFGPGTRLTVL.

In nucleotides, the CDR3 is TGCGCCAGCAGCTTGAGCGGGGGGGCCTCAGATACGCAGTATTTT. It yields the protein CASSLSGGASDTQYF. V and J are TRBV5-1 and TRBJ2-3; 10 bases fit TRBD2. Germline-derived CDR1 and CDR2 are SGHRS and YFSETQ. The V segment lost 1 base and the J segment 4 bases; nucleotides outside the gene matches: 3. This CDR3 is 15 amino acids long.

The rearrangement joins TRBV9 to TRBJ1-4, with 9 bases identical to TRBD1. V dropped 4 bases and J dropped 8; count of bases not matched to a gene: 9. The CDR3 loop spans 15 amino acids. The germline gives CDR1 SGDLS, CDR2 YYNGEE. The DNA of the CDR3 is TGTGCCAGCAGCCCAGGGGGACAGGGTGGCGAAAAACTGTTTTTT. Amino acids: CASSPGGQGGEKLFF.

In regard to this clonotype: With a much larger clone just one base away, this may be a read error. The chain recombines TRBV4-2 with TRBJ2-5; TRBD2 might be the D (6 bases). This CDR3 is 14 amino acids long. V was trimmed by 4 bases and J by 5 bases, leaving 14 bases between them. Germline loops: CDR1 LGHNA, CDR2 YNFKEQ. In DNA form, the CDR3 reads TGTGCCAGCAGCCCTCAGACGAGCGGGGAGACCCAGTACTTC. Translated, it gives CASSPQTSGETQYF.

This clonotype appeared a few times. The chain carries TRBV12-3 or TRBV12-4 and TRBJ2-1; unclear D gene. The germline V and J ends were trimmed by 5 bases and 7 bases, with 21 bases remaining between them. CDR3 length: 16 residues. CDR3: CASSPPTPGSSNEQFF. For the CDR3, the DNA is TGTGCCAGCAGTCCCCCGACGCCGGGTAGTAGTAATGAGCAGTTCTTC.

This clonotype was picked up a small number of times. The CDR3 is CASSPFRSSGHQETQYF. The DNA for the CDR3 is TGTGCCAGCAGTCCCTTTAGGTCTAGCGGGCACCAAGAGACCCAGTACTTC. V gene TRBV12-3 or TRBV12-4 combines with J gene TRBJ2-5; the match to TRBD2 covers 8 bases. The CDR3 runs to 17 residues. V shed 5 bases and J 0 bases; nucleotides not matched to a gene: 11.

This clonotype was found many times. The chain joins TRBV5-1 to TRBJ1-1; D might be TRBD1 (5 bases). The CDR3 loop spans 15 amino acids. Germline V gene data show CDR1 as SGHRS and CDR2 as YFSETQ. Trimming shortened V by 0 bases and J by 7 bases, and 16 bases separated the two germline ends. CDR3 protein: CASSLGLQGADEAFF. The CDR3, as DNA: TGCGCCAGCAGCTTGGGTTTGCAGGGAGCAGATGAAGCTTTCTTT.

The sample holds a few counts of this clonotype. This chain connects TRBV20-1 to TRBJ2-1, with 12 nucleotides matching TRBD2. Trimming took 1 base from V and 3 from J; bases not matched to a gene: 4. The CDR3 loop spans 16 amino acids. Germline CDR1 reads DFQATT; CDR2 reads SNEGSKA (reference sequence). The CDR3 region is CSARVEGLAGYNEQFF. In DNA form, the CDR3 reads TGCAGTGCTAGAGTTGAGGGACTAGCGGGCTACAATGAGCAGTTCTTC.

The chain recombines TRBV24-1 with TRBJ2-2; unclear D gene. Trimming removed 0 bases at V and 0 bases at J, with 4 bases between. CDR3 length: 15 residues. The germline V gene encodes CDR1 KGHDR and CDR2 SFDVKD. In DNA form, the CDR3 reads TGTGCCACCAGTGATTTGGGACCGAACACCGGGGAGCTGTTTTTT. Protein sequence: CATSDLGPNTGELFF.

The sample holds many counts of this clonotype. The rearrangement joins TRBV12-3 or TRBV12-4 to TRBJ2-3; 10 nucleotides match TRBD2. CDR3 length: 16 residues. V was pared by 2 bases and J by 5 bases, with 7 bases of the junction left unmatched. The CDR3 protein is CASSLRLAGLGDTQYF. The CDR3 DNA sequence: TGTGCCAGCAGTTTACGACTAGCGGGCCTGGGAGATACGCAGTATTTT.

This clonotype was seen only a few times. V usage is TRBV10-3 and J usage is TRBJ1-5; D is unresolved. This CDR3 has 13 amino acids. Trimming cost V 3 bases and J 6 bases, with 9 bases left between them. CDR1 is ENHRY, CDR2 SYGVKD, per germline. The CDR3 nucleotides are TGTGCCATCAGTGACCAAAGCGGTCAGCCCCAGCATTTT. Translation gives CAISDQSGQPQHF.

This clonotype was seen many times. The genes are TRBV12-3 or TRBV12-4 and TRBJ2-1; 13 nucleotides agree with TRBD2. V lost 6 bases, J lost 10 bases, and 9 bases stayed unmatched. CDR3 length equals 15 residues. This CDR3 is CASSLTSGGRWEQFF. CDR3 nucleotides: TGTGCCAGCAGCCTGACTAGCGGGGGGCGGTGGGAGCAGTTCTTC.

The V and J genes are TRBV7-9 and TRBJ1-3; possible D gene TRBD1, 6 bases. CDR1 is SEHNR and CDR2 is FQNEAQ in the germline V gene (reference sequence). There are 16 residues in the CDR3. V lost 5 bases to trimming and J lost 1 base, with 15 bases between them. CDR3 bases: TGTGCCAGCAGCCGATTCGGGGGGCTTTCTGGAAACACCATATATTTT. Protein product: CASSRFGGLSGNTIYF.

A few counts support this clonotype. The chain links TRBV4-3 to TRBJ2-3; 9 positions match TRBD2. This CDR3 spans 17 amino acids. Germline-derived CDR1 and CDR2 are LGHNA and YSLEER. The V segment lost 0 bases and the J segment 5 bases; nucleotides outside the gene matches: 9. In nucleotides, the CDR3 is TGCGCCAGCAGCCAAGATCACGCGGGGGGGCGCGGAGATACGCAGTATTTT. Its translation is CASSQDHAGGRGDTQYF.

This chain uses TRBV4-1 with TRBJ1-1; D gene uncertain. Germline V gene lookup returns CDR1 MGHRA and CDR2 YSYEKL. V lost 3 bases to trimming and J lost 1 base, with 12 bases between them. CDR3 length equals 15 residues. CDR3 DNA sequence: TGCGCCAGCAGCCACCGGAGAGGAGGGAACACTGAAGCTTTCTTT. This encodes CASSHRRGGNTEAFF.